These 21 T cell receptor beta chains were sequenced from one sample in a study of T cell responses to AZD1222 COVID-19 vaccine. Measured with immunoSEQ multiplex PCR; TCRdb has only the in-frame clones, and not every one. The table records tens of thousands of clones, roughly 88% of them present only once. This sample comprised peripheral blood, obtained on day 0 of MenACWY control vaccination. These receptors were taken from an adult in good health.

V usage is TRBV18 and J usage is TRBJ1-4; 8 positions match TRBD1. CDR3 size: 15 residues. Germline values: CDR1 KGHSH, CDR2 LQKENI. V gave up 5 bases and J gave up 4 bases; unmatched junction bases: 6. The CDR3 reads CASSWGQAINEKLFF. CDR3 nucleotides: TGTGCCAGCTCATGGGGACAGGCCATTAATGAAAAACTGTTTTTT.

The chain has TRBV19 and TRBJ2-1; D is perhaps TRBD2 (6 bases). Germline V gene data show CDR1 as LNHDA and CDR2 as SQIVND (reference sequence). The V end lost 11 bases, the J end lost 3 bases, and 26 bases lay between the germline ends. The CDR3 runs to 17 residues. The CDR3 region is CASRRGSDGGDYNEQFF. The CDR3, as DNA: TGTGCCTCCCGCCGGGGCTCTGATGGCGGGGACTACAATGAGCAGTTCTTC.

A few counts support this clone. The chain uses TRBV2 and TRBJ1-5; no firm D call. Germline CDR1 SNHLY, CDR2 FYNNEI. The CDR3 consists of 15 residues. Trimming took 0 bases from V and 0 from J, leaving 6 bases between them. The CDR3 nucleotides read TGTGCCAGCAGTGAAGCAGGAATTAGCAATCAGCCCCAGCATTTT. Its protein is CASSEAGISNQPQHF.

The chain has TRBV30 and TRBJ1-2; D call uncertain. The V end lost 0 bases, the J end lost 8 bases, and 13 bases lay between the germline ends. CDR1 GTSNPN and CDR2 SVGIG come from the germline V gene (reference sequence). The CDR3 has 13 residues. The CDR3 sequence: CAWSVGSRGGYTF. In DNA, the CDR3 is TGTGCCTGGAGTGTAGGGAGCCGCGGAGGCTACACCTTC.

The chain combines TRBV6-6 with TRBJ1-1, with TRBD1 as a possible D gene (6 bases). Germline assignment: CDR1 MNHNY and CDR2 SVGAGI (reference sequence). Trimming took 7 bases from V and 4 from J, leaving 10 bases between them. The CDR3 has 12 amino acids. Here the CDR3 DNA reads TGTGCCAGCATTCTAGGGGGCACTGAAGCTTTCTTT. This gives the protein CASILGGTEAFF.

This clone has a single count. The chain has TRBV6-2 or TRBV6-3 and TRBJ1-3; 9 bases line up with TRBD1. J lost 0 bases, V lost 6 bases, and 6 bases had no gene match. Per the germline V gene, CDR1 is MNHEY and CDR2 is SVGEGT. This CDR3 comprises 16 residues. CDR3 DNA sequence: TGTGCCAGCAGCCCTTGGACAGGGGACTCTGGAAACACCATATATTTT. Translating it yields CASSPWTGDSGNTIYF.

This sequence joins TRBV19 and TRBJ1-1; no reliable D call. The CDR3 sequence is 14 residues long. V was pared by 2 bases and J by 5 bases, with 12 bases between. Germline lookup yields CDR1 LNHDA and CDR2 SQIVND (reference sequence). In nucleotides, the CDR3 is TGTGCCAGTAGTATATTTGGGTTATCAACTGAAGCTTTCTTT. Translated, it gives CASSIFGLSTEAFF.

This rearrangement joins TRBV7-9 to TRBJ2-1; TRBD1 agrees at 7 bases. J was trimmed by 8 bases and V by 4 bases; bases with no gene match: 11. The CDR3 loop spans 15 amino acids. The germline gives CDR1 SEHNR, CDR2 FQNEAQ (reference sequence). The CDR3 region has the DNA TGTGCCAGCAGCTCTCGAGGGGGCCAATTCGATGAGCAGTTCTTC. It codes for CASSSRGGQFDEQFF.

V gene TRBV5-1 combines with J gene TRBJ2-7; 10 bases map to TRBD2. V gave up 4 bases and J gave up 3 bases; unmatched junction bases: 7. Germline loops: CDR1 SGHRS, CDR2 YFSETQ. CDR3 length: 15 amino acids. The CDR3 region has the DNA TGCGCCAGCAGCGCCGCTAGCGGGAGTAACTACGAGCAGTACTTC. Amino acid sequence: CASSAASGSNYEQYF.

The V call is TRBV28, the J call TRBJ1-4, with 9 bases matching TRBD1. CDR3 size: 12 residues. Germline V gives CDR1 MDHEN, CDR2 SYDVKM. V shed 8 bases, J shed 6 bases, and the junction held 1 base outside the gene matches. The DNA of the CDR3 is TGTGCCAGCGGGGACAGGGATGAAAAACTGTTTTTT. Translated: CASGDRDEKLFF. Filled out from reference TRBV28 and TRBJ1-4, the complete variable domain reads DVKVTQSSRYLVKRTGEKVFLECVQDMDHENMFWYRQDPGLGLRLIYFSYDVKMKEKGDIPEGYSVSREKKERFSLILESASTNQTSMYLCASGDRDEKLFFGSGTQLSVL.

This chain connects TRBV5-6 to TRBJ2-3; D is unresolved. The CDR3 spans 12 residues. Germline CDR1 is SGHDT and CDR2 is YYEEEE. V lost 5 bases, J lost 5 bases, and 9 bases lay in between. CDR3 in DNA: TGTGCCAGCAGTTTACCCGGAGATACGCAGTATTTT. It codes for CASSLPGDTQYF.

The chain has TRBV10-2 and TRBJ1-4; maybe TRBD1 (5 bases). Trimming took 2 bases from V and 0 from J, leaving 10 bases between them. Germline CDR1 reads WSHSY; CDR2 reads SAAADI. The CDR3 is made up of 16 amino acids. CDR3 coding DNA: TGCGCCAGCAGTGAGGCCCGACAGACAACTAATGAAAAACTGTTTTTT. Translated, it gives CASSEARQTTNEKLFF.

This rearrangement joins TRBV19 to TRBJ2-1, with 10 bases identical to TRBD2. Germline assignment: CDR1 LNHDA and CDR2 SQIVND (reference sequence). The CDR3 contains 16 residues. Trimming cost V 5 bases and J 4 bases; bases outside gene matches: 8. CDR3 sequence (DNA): TGTGCCAGTAGTGCCACGTGGACTAGCGGATACAATGAGCAGTTCTTC. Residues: CASSATWTSGYNEQFF.

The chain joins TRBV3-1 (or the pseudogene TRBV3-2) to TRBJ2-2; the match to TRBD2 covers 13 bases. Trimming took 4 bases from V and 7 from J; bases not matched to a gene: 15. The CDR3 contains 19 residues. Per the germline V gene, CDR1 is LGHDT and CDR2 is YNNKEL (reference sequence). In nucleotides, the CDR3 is TGTGCCAGCAGCCCATCCCCGACCGGACTAGCGGGAGAAATCGGGGAGCTGTTTTTT. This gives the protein CASSPSPTGLAGEIGELFF.

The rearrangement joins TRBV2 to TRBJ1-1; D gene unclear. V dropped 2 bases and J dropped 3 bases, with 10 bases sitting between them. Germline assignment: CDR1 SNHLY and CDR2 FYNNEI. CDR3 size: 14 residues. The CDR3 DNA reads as TGTGCCAGCAGTGAACAAGAGGCGTACACTGAAGCTTTCTTT. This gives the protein CASSEQEAYTEAFF.

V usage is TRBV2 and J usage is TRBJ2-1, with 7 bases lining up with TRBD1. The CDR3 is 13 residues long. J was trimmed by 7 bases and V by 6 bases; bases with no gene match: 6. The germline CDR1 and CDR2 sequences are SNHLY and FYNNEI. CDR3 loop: CASRRQQGNEQFF. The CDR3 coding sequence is TGTGCCAGCAGGCGCCAACAGGGGAATGAGCAGTTCTTC.

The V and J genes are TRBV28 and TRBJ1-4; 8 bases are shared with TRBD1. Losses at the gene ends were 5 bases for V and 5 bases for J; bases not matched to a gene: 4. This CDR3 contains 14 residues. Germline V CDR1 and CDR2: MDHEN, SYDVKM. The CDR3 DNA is TGTGCCAGCAGTACAGGGGGAAGAAATGAAAAACTGTTTTTT. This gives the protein CASSTGGRNEKLFF.

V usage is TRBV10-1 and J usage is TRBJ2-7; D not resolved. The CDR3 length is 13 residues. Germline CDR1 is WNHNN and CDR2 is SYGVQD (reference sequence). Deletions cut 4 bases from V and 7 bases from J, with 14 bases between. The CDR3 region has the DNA TGCGCCAGCAGTGGGCCCTTCATGGGAGAGCAGTACTTC. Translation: CASSGPFMGEQYF.

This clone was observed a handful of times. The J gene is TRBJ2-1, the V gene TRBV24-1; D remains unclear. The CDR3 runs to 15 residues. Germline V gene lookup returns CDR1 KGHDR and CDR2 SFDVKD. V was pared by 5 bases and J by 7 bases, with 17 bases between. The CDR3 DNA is TGTGCCACCAGTGGATCCGGAGCAGGACCGAATGAGCAGTTCTTC. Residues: CATSGSGAGPNEQFF.

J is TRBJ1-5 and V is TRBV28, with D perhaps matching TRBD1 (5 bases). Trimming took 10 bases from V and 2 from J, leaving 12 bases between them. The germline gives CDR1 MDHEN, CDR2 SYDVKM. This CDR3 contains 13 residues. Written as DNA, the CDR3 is TGTGCCATCTCCCCGGGGGGCAATCAGCCCCAGCATTTT. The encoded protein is CAISPGGNQPQHF. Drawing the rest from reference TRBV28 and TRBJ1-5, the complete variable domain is DVKVTQSSRYLVKRTGEKVFLECVQDMDHENMFWYRQDPGLGLRLIYFSYDVKMKEKGDIPEGYSVSREKKERFSLILESASTNQTSMYLCAISPGGNQPQHFGDGTRLSIL.

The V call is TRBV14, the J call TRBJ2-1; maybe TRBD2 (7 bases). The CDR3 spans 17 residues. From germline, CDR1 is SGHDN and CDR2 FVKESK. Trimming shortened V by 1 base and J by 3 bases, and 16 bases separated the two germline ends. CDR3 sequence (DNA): TGTGCCAGCAGCCAAGGGGGGGGTAGCAGGGGCTACAATGAGCAGTTCTTC. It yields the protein CASSQGGGSRGYNEQFF. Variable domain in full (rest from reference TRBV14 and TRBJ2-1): EAGVTQFPSHSVIEKGQTVTLRCDPISGHDNLYWYRRVMGKEIKFLLHFVKESKQDESGMPNNRFLAERTGGTYSTLKVQPAELEDSGVYFCASSQGGGSRGYNEQFFGPGTRLTVL.